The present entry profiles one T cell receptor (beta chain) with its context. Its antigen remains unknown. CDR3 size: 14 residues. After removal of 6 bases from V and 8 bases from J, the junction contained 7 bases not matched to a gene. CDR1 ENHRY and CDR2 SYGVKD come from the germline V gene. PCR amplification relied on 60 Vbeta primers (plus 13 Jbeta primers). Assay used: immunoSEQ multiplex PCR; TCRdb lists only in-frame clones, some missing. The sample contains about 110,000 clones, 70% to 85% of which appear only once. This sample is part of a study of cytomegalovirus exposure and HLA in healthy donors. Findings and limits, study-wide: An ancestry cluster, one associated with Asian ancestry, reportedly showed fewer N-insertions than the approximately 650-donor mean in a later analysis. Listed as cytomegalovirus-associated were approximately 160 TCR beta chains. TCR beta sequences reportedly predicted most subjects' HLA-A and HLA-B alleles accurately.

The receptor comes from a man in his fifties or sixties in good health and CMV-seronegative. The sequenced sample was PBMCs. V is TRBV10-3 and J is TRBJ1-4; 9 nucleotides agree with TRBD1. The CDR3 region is CAIRGDREGEKLFF. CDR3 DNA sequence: TGTGCCATCAGGGGGGACAGGGAAGGAGAAAAACTGTTTTTT.